This TCR beta chain was retrieved from a study of regulatory T cells in long-lasting Graves disease. Overall study: Recently diagnosed Graves' patients had received antithyroid drugs for under 3 months. Study-level findings and limits: Shared public clonotypes totalled a few thousand in persistent patients, compared with about 990 in new patients.

Time point denoted: newly diagnosed GD, antithyroid drugs for less than 3 months. Generation of the TCR library employed RNA extracted from PBMCs. Arm-PCR with iRepertoire HTBI primers amplified the CDR3 regions for these TCR beta libraries. Per the original data handling: Looking across samples, the authors found under 75 TRBV and 14 TRBJ segments. Each CDR3 protein is one row after TCRdb ran MiXCR on the multiplex PCR reads. The V and J calls shown here were made by TCRdb, not taken from the authors' results. Found here are 510,000 or so distinct CDR3 sequences, more than 10% of them singletons; the top ten hold about 8.9%. CDR1 is LGHNA and CDR2 is YSLEER in the germline V gene. The CDR3 loop spans 15 amino acids. V was cut by 1 base and J by 0 bases, with 9 bases left in between. The table lists this clonotype with many counts. Its antigen remains unknown. The sample was also linked to a second study, of T cells in Graves' hyperthyroidism and ophthalmopathy. That investigation notes: HTBI primers were employed in a first-round RT-PCR of the TCR CDR3.

This chain connects TRBV4-3 to TRBJ1-2; D may be TRBD1 (5 bases). This sequence was found in a woman aged 30 to 39 with Graves disease. The material was peripheral blood mononuclear cells (PBMCs), obtained at new diagnosis, from a patient treated with antithyroid drugs. This CDR3 is CASSQVTGSNYGYTF. The CDR3 DNA reads as TGCGCCAGCAGCCAAGTCACAGGTTCTAACTATGGCTACACCTTC.